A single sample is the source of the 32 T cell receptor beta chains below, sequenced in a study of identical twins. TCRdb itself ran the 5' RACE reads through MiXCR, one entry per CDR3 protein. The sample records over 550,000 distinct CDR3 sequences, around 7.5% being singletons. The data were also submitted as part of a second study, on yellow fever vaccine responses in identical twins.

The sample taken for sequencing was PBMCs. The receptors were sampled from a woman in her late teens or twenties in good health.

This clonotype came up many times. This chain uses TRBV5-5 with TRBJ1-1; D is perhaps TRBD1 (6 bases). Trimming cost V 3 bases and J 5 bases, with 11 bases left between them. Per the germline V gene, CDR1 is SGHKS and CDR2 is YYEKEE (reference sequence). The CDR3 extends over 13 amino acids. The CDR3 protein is CASSWARGTEAFF. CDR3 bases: TGTGCCAGCAGCTGGGCCAGGGGTACTGAAGCTTTCTTT.

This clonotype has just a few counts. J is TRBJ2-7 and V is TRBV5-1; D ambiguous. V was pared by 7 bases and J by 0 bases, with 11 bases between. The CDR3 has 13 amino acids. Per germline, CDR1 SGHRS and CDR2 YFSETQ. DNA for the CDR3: TGCGCCAGCCGGCCAGCCACCTCCTACGAGCAGTACTTC. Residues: CASRPATSYEQYF.

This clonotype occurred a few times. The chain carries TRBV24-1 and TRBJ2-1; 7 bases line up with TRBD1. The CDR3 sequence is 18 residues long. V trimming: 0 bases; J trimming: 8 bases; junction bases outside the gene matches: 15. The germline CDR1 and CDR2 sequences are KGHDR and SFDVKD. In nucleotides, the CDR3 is TGTGCCACCAGTGATTTGGGGGGTGACAGGGACCGTGGGGATGAGCAGTTCTTC. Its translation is CATSDLGGDRDRGDEQFF.

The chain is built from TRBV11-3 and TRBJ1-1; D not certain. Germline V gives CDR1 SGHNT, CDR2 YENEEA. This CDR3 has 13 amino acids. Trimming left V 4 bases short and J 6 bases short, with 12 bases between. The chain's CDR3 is CASSSLRRPEAFF. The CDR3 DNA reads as TGTGCCAGCAGCTCCCTCCGCAGGCCTGAAGCTTTCTTT.

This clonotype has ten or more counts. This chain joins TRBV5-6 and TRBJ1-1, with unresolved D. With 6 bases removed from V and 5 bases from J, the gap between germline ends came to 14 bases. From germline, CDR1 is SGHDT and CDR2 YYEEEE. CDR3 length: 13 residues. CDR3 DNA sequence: TGTGCCAGCAACATAGGAGGTCGTACTGAAGCTTTCTTT. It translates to CASNIGGRTEAFF.

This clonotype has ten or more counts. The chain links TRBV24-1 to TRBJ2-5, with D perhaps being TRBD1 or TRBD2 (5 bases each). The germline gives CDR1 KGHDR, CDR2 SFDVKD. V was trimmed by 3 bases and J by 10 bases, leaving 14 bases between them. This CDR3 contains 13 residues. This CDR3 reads CATSDGAVGDQYF. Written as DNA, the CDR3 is TGTGCCACCAGTGATGGGGCAGTGGGGGACCAGTACTTC.

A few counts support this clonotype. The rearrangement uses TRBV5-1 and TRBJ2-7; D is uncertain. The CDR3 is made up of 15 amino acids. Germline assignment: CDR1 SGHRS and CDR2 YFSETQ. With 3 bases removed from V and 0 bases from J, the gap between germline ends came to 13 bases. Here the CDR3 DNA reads TGCGCCAGCAGCTATAGTCCAAGGAGCTCCTACGAGCAGTACTTC. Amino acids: CASSYSPRSSYEQYF.

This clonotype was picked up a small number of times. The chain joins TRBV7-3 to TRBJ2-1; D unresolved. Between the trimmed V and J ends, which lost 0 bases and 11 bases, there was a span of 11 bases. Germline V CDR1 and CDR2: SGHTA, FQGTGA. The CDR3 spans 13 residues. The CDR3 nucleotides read TGTGCCAGCAGCTTAACAAGCCCGCGTCAGCAGTTCTTC. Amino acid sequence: CASSLTSPRQQFF.

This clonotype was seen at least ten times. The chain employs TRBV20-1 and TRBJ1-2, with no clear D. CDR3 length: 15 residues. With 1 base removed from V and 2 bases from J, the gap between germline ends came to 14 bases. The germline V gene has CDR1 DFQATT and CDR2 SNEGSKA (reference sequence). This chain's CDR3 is CSARATSTRNYGYTF. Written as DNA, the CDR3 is TGCAGTGCTAGAGCGACCTCTACACGAAACTATGGCTACACCTTC.

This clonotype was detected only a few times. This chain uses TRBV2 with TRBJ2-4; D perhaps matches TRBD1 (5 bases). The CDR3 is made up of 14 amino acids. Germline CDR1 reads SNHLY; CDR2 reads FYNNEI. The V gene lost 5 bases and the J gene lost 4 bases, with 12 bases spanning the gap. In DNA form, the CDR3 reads TGTGCCAGCAGTTACGCAGGGTTGAAAAACATTCAGTACTTC. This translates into CASSYAGLKNIQYF.

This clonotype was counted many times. In DNA, the CDR3 is TGTGCCAGCACCCCCTCTAGCTCCTACGAGCAGTACGTC. This translates into CASTPSSSYEQYV. The V call is TRBV6-2 or TRBV6-3, the J call TRBJ2-7, with D unresolved. Trimming left V 7 bases short and J 0 bases short, with 10 bases between. Per germline, CDR1 MNHEY and CDR2 SVGEGT. This CDR3 is 13 amino acids long.

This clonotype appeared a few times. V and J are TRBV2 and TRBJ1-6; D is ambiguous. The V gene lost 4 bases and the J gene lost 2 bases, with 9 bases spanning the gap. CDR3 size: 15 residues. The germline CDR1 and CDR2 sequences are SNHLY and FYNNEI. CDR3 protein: CASSVDLTYNSPLHF. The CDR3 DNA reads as TGTGCCAGCAGTGTAGATTTAACCTATAATTCACCCCTCCACTTT.

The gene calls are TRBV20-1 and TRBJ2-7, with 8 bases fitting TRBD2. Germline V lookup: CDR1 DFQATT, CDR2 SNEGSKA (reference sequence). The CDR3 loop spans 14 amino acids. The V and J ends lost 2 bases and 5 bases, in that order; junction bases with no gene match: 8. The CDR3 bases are TGCAGTGCTAGAACTAGCGGCCTTTGGGACGAGCAGTACTTC. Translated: CSARTSGLWDEQYF.

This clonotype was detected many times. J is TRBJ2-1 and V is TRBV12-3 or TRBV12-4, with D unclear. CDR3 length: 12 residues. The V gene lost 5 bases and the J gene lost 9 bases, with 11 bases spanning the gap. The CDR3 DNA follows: TGTGCCAGCAGTCAAGCAACCCCTGAGCAGTTCTTC. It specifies CASSQATPEQFF.

The CDR3 coding sequence is TGTGCCACCAGCAGAGAGTGGCAGCCGAGGGAGACCCAGTACTTC. The encoded protein is CATSREWQPRETQYF. J is TRBJ2-5 and V is TRBV15; D is ambiguous. Trimming took 0 bases from V and 5 from J, leaving 13 bases between them. The CDR3 covers 15 residues. Germline loops: CDR1 LNHNV, CDR2 YYDKDF (reference sequence).

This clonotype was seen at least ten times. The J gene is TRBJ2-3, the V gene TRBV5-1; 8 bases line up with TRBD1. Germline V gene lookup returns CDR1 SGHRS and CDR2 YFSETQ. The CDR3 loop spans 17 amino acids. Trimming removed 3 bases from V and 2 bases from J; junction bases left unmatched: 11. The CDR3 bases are TGCGCCAGCAGCTGGGGACAGGACAACCATCACACAGATACGCAGTATTTT. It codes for CASSWGQDNHHTDTQYF.

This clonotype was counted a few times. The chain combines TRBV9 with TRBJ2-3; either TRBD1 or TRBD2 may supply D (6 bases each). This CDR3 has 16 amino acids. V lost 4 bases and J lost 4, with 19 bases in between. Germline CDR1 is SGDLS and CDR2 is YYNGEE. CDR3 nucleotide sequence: TGTGCCAGCAGCAGCCTGAGGGGGACTTTCCCAGATACGCAGTATTTT. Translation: CASSSLRGTFPDTQYF.

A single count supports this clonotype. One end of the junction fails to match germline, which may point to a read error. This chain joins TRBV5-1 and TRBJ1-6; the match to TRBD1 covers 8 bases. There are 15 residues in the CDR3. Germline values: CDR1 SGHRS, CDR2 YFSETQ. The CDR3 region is CAGSGGTGTNSPLHF. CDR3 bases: TGCGCCGGCAGCGGCGGGACAGGCACTAATTCACCCCTCCACTTT.

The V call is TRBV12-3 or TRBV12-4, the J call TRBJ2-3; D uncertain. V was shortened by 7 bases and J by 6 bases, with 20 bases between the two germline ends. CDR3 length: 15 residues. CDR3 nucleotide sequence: TGTGCCAGCAATCCTCCCCAGGTCCCGGCGGATACGCAGTATTTT. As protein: CASNPPQVPADTQYF.

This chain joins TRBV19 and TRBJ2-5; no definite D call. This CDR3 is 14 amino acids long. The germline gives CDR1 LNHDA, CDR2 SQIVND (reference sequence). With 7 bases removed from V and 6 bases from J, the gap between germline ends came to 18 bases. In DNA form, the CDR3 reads TGTGCCAGTACCCCCCAGCTAGGATGGAAGACCCAGTACTTC. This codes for CASTPQLGWKTQYF.

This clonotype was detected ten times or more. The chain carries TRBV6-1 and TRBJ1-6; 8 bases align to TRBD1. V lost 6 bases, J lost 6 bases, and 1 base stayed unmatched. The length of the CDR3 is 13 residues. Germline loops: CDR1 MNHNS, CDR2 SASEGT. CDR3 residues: CASSDRGNSPLHF. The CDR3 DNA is TGTGCCAGCAGCGACAGGGGTAATTCACCCCTCCACTTT.

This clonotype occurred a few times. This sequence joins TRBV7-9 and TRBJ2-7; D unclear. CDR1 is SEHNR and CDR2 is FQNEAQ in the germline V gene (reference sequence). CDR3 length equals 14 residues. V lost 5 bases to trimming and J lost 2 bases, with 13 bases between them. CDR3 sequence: CASSPSESAYEQYV. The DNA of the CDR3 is TGTGCCAGCAGCCCATCCGAGTCCGCCTACGAGCAGTACGTC.

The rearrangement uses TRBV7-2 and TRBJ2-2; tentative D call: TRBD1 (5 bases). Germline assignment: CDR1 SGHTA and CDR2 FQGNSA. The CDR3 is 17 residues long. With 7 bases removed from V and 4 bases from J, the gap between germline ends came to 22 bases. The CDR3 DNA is TGTGCCAGCACCAACATGTGGGCAGGGTTTACCACCGGGGAGCTGTTTTTT. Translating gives CASTNMWAGFTTGELFF.

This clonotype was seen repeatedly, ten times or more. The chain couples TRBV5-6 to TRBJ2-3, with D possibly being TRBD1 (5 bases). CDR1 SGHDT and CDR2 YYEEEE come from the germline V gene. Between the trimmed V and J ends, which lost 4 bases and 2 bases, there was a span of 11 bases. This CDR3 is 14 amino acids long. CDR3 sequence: CASSLTAYTDTQYF. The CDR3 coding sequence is TGTGCCAGCAGCCTGACAGCCTACACAGATACGCAGTATTTT.

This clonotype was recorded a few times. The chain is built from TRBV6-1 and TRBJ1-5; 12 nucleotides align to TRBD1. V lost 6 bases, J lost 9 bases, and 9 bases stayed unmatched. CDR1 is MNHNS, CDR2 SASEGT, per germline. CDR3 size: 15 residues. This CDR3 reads CASSTPGQGAWPQHF. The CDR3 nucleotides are TGTGCCAGCAGCACGCCGGGACAGGGGGCATGGCCCCAGCATTTT.

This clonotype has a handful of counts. CDR3 sequence reads: CASSKLRDRTYEQYF. CDR3 bases: TGTGCCAGCAGTAAACTCCGGGACAGAACCTACGAGCAGTACTTC. The chain couples TRBV2 to TRBJ2-7; the match to TRBD1 covers 7 bases. The CDR3 loop spans 15 amino acids. Germline V lookup: CDR1 SNHLY, CDR2 FYNNEI. J was trimmed by 2 bases and V by 5 bases; bases with no gene match: 9.

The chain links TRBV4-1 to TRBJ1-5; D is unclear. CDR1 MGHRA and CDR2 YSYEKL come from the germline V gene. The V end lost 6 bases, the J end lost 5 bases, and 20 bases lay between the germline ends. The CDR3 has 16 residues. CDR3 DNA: TGCGCCAGCAGTCTTAAATGGGGTGGGGATGATCAGCCCCAGCATTTT. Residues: CASSLKWGGDDQPQHF.

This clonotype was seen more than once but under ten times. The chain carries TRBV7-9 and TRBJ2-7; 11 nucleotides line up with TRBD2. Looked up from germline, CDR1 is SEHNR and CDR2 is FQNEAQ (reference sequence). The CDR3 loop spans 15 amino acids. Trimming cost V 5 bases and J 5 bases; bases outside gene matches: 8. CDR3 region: CASSRTSGRSHEQYF. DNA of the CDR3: TGTGCCAGCAGCAGAACTAGCGGGAGATCACACGAGCAGTACTTC.

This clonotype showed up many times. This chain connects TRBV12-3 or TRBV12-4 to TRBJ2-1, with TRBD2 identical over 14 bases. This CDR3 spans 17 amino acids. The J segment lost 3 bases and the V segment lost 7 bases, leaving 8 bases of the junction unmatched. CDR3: CASTETSGGGFYNEQFF. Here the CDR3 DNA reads TGTGCCAGCACCGAGACTAGCGGGGGGGGTTTCTACAATGAGCAGTTCTTC.

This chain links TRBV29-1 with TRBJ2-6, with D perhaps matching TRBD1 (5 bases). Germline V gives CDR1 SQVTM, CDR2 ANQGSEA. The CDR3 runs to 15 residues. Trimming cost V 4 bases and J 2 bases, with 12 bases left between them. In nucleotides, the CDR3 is TGCAGCGTTGTATATGGGGCCGCTGGGGCCAACGTCCTGACTTTC. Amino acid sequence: CSVVYGAAGANVLTF. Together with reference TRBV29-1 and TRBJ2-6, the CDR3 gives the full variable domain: SAVISQKPSRDICQRGTSLTIQCQVDSQVTMMFWYRQQPGQSLTLIATANQGSEATYESGFVIDKFPISRPNLTFSTLTVSNMSPEDSSIYLCSVVYGAAGANVLTFGAGSRLTVL.

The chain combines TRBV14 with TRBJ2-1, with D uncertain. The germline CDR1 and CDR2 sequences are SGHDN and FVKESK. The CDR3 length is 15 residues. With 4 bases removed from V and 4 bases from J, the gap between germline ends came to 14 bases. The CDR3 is CASSRRGVQYNEQFF. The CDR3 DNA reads TGTGCCAGCAGCCGGCGTGGGGTTCAATACAATGAGCAGTTCTTC.

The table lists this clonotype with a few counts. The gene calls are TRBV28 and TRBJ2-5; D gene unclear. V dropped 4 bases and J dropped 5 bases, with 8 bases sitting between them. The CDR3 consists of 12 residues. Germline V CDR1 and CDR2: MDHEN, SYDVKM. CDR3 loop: CASSSLWETQYF. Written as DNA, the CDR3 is TGTGCCAGCAGTTCGTTGTGGGAGACCCAGTACTTC.